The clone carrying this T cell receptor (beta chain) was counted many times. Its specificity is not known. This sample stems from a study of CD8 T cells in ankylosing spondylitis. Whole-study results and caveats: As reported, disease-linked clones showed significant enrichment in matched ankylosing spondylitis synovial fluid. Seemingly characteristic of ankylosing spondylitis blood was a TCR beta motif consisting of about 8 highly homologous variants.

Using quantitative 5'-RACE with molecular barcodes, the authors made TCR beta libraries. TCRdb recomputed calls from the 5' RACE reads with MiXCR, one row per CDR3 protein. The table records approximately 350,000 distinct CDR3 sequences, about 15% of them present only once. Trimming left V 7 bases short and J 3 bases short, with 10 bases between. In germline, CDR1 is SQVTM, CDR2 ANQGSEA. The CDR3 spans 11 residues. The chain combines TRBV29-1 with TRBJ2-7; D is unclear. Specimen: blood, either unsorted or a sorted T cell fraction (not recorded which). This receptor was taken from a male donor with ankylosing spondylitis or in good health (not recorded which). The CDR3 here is CSATDGYEQYF. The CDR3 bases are TGCAGCGCCACGGACGGCTACGAGCAGTACTTC.